This TCR beta chain came from a study of shared T cell receptors in the human thymus. There are 16 residues in the CDR3. V lost 5 bases and J lost 0, with 14 bases in between. Germline assignment: CDR1 SGHTA and CDR2 FQGNSA. The method was immunoSEQ multiplex PCR; TCRdb's version includes in-frame clones alone and lacks a portion of them. The sample records over 450,000 clones, approximately 80% being singletons. These data are also associated with another study on human thymus T cells. This second study says: The study used thymus tissue resected during corrective heart surgery. Thymic and blood repertoires seemed to show skewed V and J gene use. Unrelated individuals reportedly shared highly overlapping thymic TCR repertoires.

The receptor was derived from a boy under three years old with a congenital heart defect. This sequence joins TRBV7-2 and TRBJ1-3, with a weak D call TRBD1 (5 bases). Sequencing was done on a sample of thymocytes. The DNA for the CDR3 is TGTGCCAGCAGCCCAGGACACTTGAGCTCTGGAAACACCATATATTTT. This codes for CASSPGHLSSGNTIYF. Variable domain in full (rest from reference TRBV7-2 and TRBJ1-3): GAGVSQSPSNKVTEKGKDVELRCDPISGHTALYWYRQSLGQGLEFLIYFQGNSAPDKSGLPSDRFSAERTGGSVSTLTIQRTQQEDSAVYLCASSPGHLSSGNTIYFGEGSWLTVV.